The 24 T cell receptor beta chains given below trace back to one sample, sequenced in a study of blood T cell repertoires in COVID-19. Only in-frame clones appear in the TCRdb table, and some are missing; sequencing was by immunoSEQ multiplex PCR. Of some 380,000 clones in the sample, roughly 86% were seen once. Sequenced input: peripheral blood. Receptor source: a human donor with acute or convalescent COVID-19. The donor label of this sample is uncertain.

This rearrangement joins TRBV2 to TRBJ2-6; D is possibly TRBD2 (5 bases). The germline gives CDR1 SNHLY, CDR2 FYNNEI. The CDR3 has 16 amino acids. V was cut by 7 bases and J by 0 bases, with 13 bases left in between. The CDR3 loop reads CASKADLSSGANVLTF. In DNA, the CDR3 is TGTGCCAGCAAAGCGGACCTGAGCTCTGGGGCCAACGTCCTGACTTTC.

CDR3 in DNA: TGCGCCAGCAGCCAAGGTTCGGCGGGGGCGGAGGAGCAGTACTTC. This sequence encodes CASSQGSAGAEEQYF. The V call is TRBV4-1, the J call TRBJ2-7, with D possibly TRBD2 on 7 matching bases. Germline CDR1 reads MGHRA; CDR2 reads YSYEKL. The V and J ends lost 1 base and 7 bases respectively, with 17 bases between them. The CDR3 has 15 residues.

V is TRBV13 and J is TRBJ2-7, with a possible D match to TRBD1 (5 bases). The CDR3 runs to 13 residues. Per germline, CDR1 PRHDT and CDR2 FYEKMQ (reference sequence). V was pared by 6 bases and J by 3 bases, with 12 bases between. The CDR3: CASSQGRSYEQYF. The DNA of the CDR3 is TGTGCCAGCAGTCAGGGCCGGAGCTACGAGCAGTACTTC.

This chain joins TRBV5-1 and TRBJ1-4, with a weak D call TRBD1 (6 bases). V lost 9 bases and J 0 bases, leaving 15 bases between the germline ends. This CDR3 is 15 amino acids long. Germline loops: CDR1 SGHRS, CDR2 YFSETQ. The CDR3, as DNA: TGCGCCACCAAGGGGGGGGTCGCAACTAATGAAAAACTGTTTTTT. This translates into CATKGGVATNEKLFF.

In this sample, this clone turned up many times. The chain links TRBV6-2 or TRBV6-3 to TRBJ1-2; D is possibly TRBD1 (6 bases). The V end was cut by 7 bases, the J end by 7 bases, with 22 bases between. The CDR3 extends over 15 amino acids. Looked up from germline, CDR1 is MNHEY and CDR2 is SVGEGT. The CDR3 protein is CASIPRGGTLSGYTF. For the CDR3, the DNA is TGTGCCAGCATCCCGAGGGGGGGGACCCTCTCTGGCTACACCTTC.

This clone was detected once. The V gene is TRBV28, the J gene TRBJ2-7, with D tentatively TRBD1 (6 bases). Trimming cost V 2 bases and J 2 bases, with 10 bases left between them. Germline CDR1 MDHEN, CDR2 SYDVKM. The CDR3 extends over 14 amino acids. DNA for the CDR3: TGTGCCAGCAGTTTAGGGGGCATCACCTACGAGCAGTACTTC. It yields the protein CASSLGGITYEQYF.

V is TRBV13 and J is TRBJ2-1; TRBD1 might be the D (6 bases). Trimming shortened V by 0 bases and J by 10 bases, and 7 bases separated the two germline ends. Per germline, CDR1 PRHDT and CDR2 FYEKMQ (reference sequence). There are 12 residues in the CDR3. CDR3 residues: CASSLGGGEQFF. Written as DNA, the CDR3 is TGTGCCAGCAGCTTAGGAGGGGGAGAGCAGTTCTTC.

The rearrangement joins TRBV28 to TRBJ2-7, with 9 nucleotides matching TRBD1. CDR1 and CDR2 (germline): MDHEN, SYDVKM. The CDR3 extends over 16 amino acids. The trim removed 6 bases at V and 5 bases at J, leaving 14 bases unmatched. The CDR3 region is CASRVEGGTGIDEQYF. The DNA for the CDR3 is TGTGCCAGCAGAGTAGAGGGGGGGACAGGGATTGACGAGCAGTACTTC.

The CDR3, as DNA: TGTGCCAGCAGCCAAGCTTTGACAGGGTACAATGAGCAGTTCTTC. Encoded protein: CASSQALTGYNEQFF. The V and J genes are TRBV14 and TRBJ2-1, with 7 bases lining up with TRBD1. This CDR3 is built from 15 residues. CDR1 and CDR2 (germline): SGHDN, FVKESK. V shed 1 base and J 4 bases; nucleotides not matched to a gene: 4.

J is TRBJ1-5 and V is TRBV27; maybe TRBD1 (6 bases). From germline, CDR1 is MNHEY and CDR2 SMNVEV (reference sequence). The CDR3 sequence is 16 residues long. Trimming took 4 bases from V and 0 from J, leaving 13 bases between them. In DNA form, the CDR3 reads TGTGCCAGCAGTTGGTCAGGGGTTGGTAGCAATCAGCCCCAGCATTTT. This gives the protein CASSWSGVGSNQPQHF.

J is TRBJ2-5 and V is TRBV18, with 7 bases fitting TRBD1. V gave up 5 bases and J gave up 5 bases; unmatched junction bases: 5. The CDR3 loop spans 13 amino acids. Germline CDR1 reads KGHSH; CDR2 reads LQKENI. CDR3 loop: CASSGTVLETQYF. The CDR3 DNA sequence: TGTGCCAGCTCAGGGACAGTTCTCGAGACCCAGTACTTC.

J is TRBJ2-2 and V is TRBV10-2, with 10 bases matching TRBD2. V trimming: 7 bases; J trimming: 4 bases; junction bases outside the gene matches: 9. Germline CDR1 reads WSHSY; CDR2 reads SAAADI. The CDR3 extends over 16 amino acids. The CDR3 protein is CASKTSGPQVTGELFF. The CDR3 bases are TGCGCCAGCAAGACTAGCGGGCCGCAAGTCACCGGGGAGCTGTTTTTT.

A single count supports this clone. The V gene is TRBV27, the J gene TRBJ1-2; no definite D call. There are 13 residues in the CDR3. Per germline, CDR1 MNHEY and CDR2 SMNVEV (reference sequence). Deletions cut 6 bases from V and 8 bases from J, with 16 bases between. CDR3 residues: CASSPSLPLGYTF. CDR3 sequence (DNA): TGTGCCAGCAGCCCGTCCCTCCCCCTAGGCTACACCTTC.

This CDR3 reads CASSPDRLNQPQHF. The DNA for the CDR3 is TGTGCCAGCAGTCCGGACAGGCTGAATCAGCCCCAGCATTTT. The chain uses TRBV6-5 and TRBJ1-5; 7 bases match TRBD1. The CDR3 totals 14 residues. The ends lost 5 bases at V and 4 bases at J; junction bases unmatched: 5. Germline CDR1 is MNHEY and CDR2 is SVGAGI.

The chain uses TRBV18 and TRBJ1-3, with 9 positions matching TRBD1. The V gene's germline CDR1 is KGHSH and CDR2 LQKENI. Unmatched junction bases numbered 3, after V lost 4 bases and J lost 2 bases. The CDR3 covers 15 residues. DNA of the CDR3: TGTGCCAGCTCACAGGACAGGGGCGCTGGAAACACCATATATTTT. Its protein is CASSQDRGAGNTIYF.

The rearrangement links TRBV2 to TRBJ1-1, with TRBD1 as a possible D gene (5 bases). The CDR3 sequence is 13 residues long. Germline V CDR1 and CDR2: SNHLY, FYNNEI. V lost 7 bases and J lost 3, with 12 bases in between. In DNA, the CDR3 is TGTGCCAGCACCTTCGACAGAGACACTGAAGCTTTCTTT. It codes for CASTFDRDTEAFF.

V is TRBV29-1 and J is TRBJ1-3; perhaps TRBD1 as D (6 bases). The CDR3 length is 15 residues. CDR1 and CDR2 (germline): SQVTM, ANQGSEA. Trimming cost V 7 bases and J 1 base, with 17 bases left between them. CDR3 sequence reads: CSAGGGPVSGNTIYF. CDR3 DNA: TGCAGCGCCGGCGGGGGGCCGGTATCTGGAAACACCATATATTTT.

The chain employs TRBV27 and TRBJ2-3; D is possibly TRBD2 (6 bases). Germline CDR1 and CDR2: MNHEY and SMNVEV (reference sequence). The V end was cut by 3 bases, the J end by 6 bases, with 13 bases between. There are 14 residues in the CDR3. CDR3 in amino acids: CASSLRDLADTQYF. As DNA, the CDR3 is TGTGCCAGCAGTTTGCGGGACCTGGCGGATACGCAGTATTTT.

CDR3 sequence: CASSYSYRGRSGYTF. CDR3 DNA sequence: TGTGCCAGCAGTTACTCTTACAGGGGCCGGAGTGGCTACACCTTC. J is TRBJ1-2 and V is TRBV6-5; TRBD1 matches 7 bases. V shed 0 bases and J 7 bases; nucleotides not matched to a gene: 8. CDR3 size: 15 residues. Germline CDR1 reads MNHEY; CDR2 reads SVGAGI.

This chain links TRBV6-5 with TRBJ2-2, with 7 bases identical to TRBD2. Trimming took 8 bases from V and 5 from J; bases not matched to a gene: 8. This CDR3 has 14 residues. Germline V lookup: CDR1 MNHEY, CDR2 SVGAGI. Here the CDR3 DNA reads TGTGCCAGCGGATCGGGCGGGAGAACCGGGGAGCTGTTTTTT. Protein product: CASGSGGRTGELFF.

The chain recombines TRBV6-5 with TRBJ1-1; D is perhaps TRBD1 (6 bases). V lost 6 bases and J 4 bases, leaving 12 bases between the germline ends. The V gene's germline CDR1 is MNHEY and CDR2 SVGAGI. The CDR3 has 13 amino acids. The CDR3, as DNA: TGTGCCAGCAGCAGGACAGTGGGCACTGAAGCTTTCTTT. It is translated as CASSRTVGTEAFF.

The chain carries TRBV27 and TRBJ1-6, with TRBD1 identical over 8 bases. Germline trimming cut 3 bases from V and 7 bases from J; bases unmatched to any gene: 8. The CDR3 runs 16 residues. CDR1 MNHEY and CDR2 SMNVEV come from the germline V gene (reference sequence). The CDR3 sequence is CASSFQGALDNSPLHF. CDR3 sequence (DNA): TGTGCCAGCAGTTTCCAGGGGGCTCTAGACAATTCACCCCTCCACTTT.

The chain has TRBV24-1 and TRBJ2-1, with 10 bases that match TRBD2. J lost 8 bases, V lost 4 bases, and 7 bases had no gene match. Looked up from germline, CDR1 is KGHDR and CDR2 is SFDVKD. The CDR3 contains 15 residues. CDR3 loop: CATSEGGLALDEQFF. CDR3 nucleotides: TGTGCCACCAGTGAGGGGGGACTAGCGTTGGATGAGCAGTTCTTC.

The gene calls are TRBV21-1 and TRBJ2-4; TRBD2, as called in the table, went unchecked against the DNA. TRBV21-1 is a pseudogene segment. CDR3 length equals 17 residues. CDR3: CASSKVSSGRAKNIQYF. The CDR3 DNA is TGTGCCAGCAGCAAAGTTAGTAGCGGGAGGGCCAAAAACATTCAGTACTTC.